Presented here are 22 T cell receptor beta chains from one specimen sequenced in a study of siplizumab effects on memory and regulatory T cells. The method was immunoSEQ multiplex PCR; TCRdb's version includes in-frame clones alone and lacks a portion of them. Of fewer than 80,000 clones in the sample, roughly 93% were seen once. Material: CD8+ T cells sorted from blood. Every receptor here comes from a human donor in good health.

The chain couples TRBV19 to TRBJ2-1; 8 positions match TRBD1. Germline values: CDR1 LNHDA, CDR2 SQIVND (reference sequence). V lost 3 bases and J lost 9; bases outside the gene matches: 1. This CDR3 region has 12 residues. CDR3 protein: CASSMDRVEQFF. In DNA, the CDR3 is TGTGCCAGTAGTATGGACAGGGTTGAGCAGTTCTTC.

The chain couples TRBV14 to TRBJ1-2; TRBD1 might be the D (5 bases). Germline CDR1 and CDR2: SGHDN and FVKESK. V lost 0 bases and J 0 bases, leaving 14 bases between the germline ends. CDR3 size: 17 residues. The CDR3 DNA follows: TGTGCCAGCAGCCAAGAAGTCTGGGGGTTGACTAACTATGGCTACACCTTC. Translating gives CASSQEVWGLTNYGYTF.

The rearrangement joins TRBV9 to TRBJ2-4; no reliable D call. Per the germline V gene, CDR1 is SGDLS and CDR2 is YYNGEE. This CDR3 has 13 residues. Trimming took off 0 bases at V and 8 bases at J, with 9 bases between the two ends. CDR3 DNA sequence: TGTGCCAGCAGCGTAGAGGGTCGGGACATTCAGTACTTC. This sequence encodes CASSVEGRDIQYF.

This chain joins TRBV27 and TRBJ1-1; D uncertain. This CDR3 region has 14 residues. V dropped 6 bases and J dropped 4 bases, with 15 bases sitting between them. Looked up from germline, CDR1 is MNHEY and CDR2 is SMNVEV (reference sequence). CDR3 sequence reads: CASSHPWETTEAFF. The CDR3 coding sequence is TGTGCCAGCAGCCATCCTTGGGAAACCACTGAAGCTTTCTTT.

The rearrangement joins TRBV4-1 to TRBJ2-7; the D is unclear. The germline V and J ends were trimmed by 1 base and 4 bases, with 8 bases remaining between them. The CDR3 has 13 residues. The germline V gene has CDR1 MGHRA and CDR2 YSYEKL. CDR3 coding DNA: TGCGCCAGCAGCCAAGGGCTTAGATACGAGCAGTACTTC. Its translation is CASSQGLRYEQYF.

This rearrangement joins TRBV4-3 to TRBJ2-7, with 13 positions matching TRBD2. The V gene end was trimmed by 5 bases and the J gene end by 4 bases; junction bases not matched to a gene: 5. The CDR3 length is 15 residues. Germline V gene lookup returns CDR1 LGHNA and CDR2 YSLEER. CDR3: CASSWTSGGGYEQYF. Here the CDR3 DNA reads TGCGCCAGCAGCTGGACTAGCGGGGGAGGGTACGAGCAGTACTTC.

The rearrangement links TRBV5-1 to TRBJ2-7; 7 positions match TRBD1. This CDR3 is built from 16 residues. After removal of 4 bases from V and 3 bases from J, the junction contained 13 bases not matched to a gene. Per the germline V gene, CDR1 is SGHRS and CDR2 is YFSETQ. CDR3: CASSPGIGQAYYEQYF. CDR3 bases: TGCGCCAGCAGCCCCGGGATCGGACAGGCCTACTACGAGCAGTACTTC.

The J gene is TRBJ2-2, the V gene TRBV9; 8 bases map to TRBD2. Trimming removed 1 base from V and 0 bases from J; junction bases left unmatched: 2. From germline, CDR1 is SGDLS and CDR2 YYNGEE. CDR3 size: 16 residues. CDR3 sequence reads: CASSVSGGANTGELFF. CDR3 coding DNA: TGTGCCAGCAGCGTAAGCGGGGGAGCGAACACCGGGGAGCTGTTTTTT.

Points on this clone: The same CDR3 is also encoded by other DNA sequences in this sample. This chain connects TRBV9 to TRBJ2-5; D is undetermined. Germline CDR1 reads SGDLS; CDR2 reads YYNGEE. The CDR3 runs to 12 residues. Trimming pared 0 bases from V and 4 bases from J, leaving 4 bases between. The CDR3 nucleotides read TGTGCCAGCAGCGTAGAGGGAGAGACCCAGTACTTC. Amino acid sequence: CASSVEGETQYF.

The gene calls are TRBV19 and TRBJ1-5, with D uncertain. The germline V gene encodes CDR1 LNHDA and CDR2 SQIVND (reference sequence). The V and J ends lost 3 bases and 5 bases respectively, with 14 bases between them. The CDR3 has 15 residues. The CDR3 spells CASSMGRTKYQPQHF. CDR3 coding DNA: TGTGCCAGTAGTATGGGCAGGACTAAGTATCAGCCCCAGCATTTT.

The chain carries TRBV11-1 and TRBJ2-3, with D possibly being TRBD1 or TRBD2 (5 bases each). Deletions cut 3 bases from V and 4 bases from J, with 8 bases between. The CDR3 totals 13 residues. Germline V gene lookup returns CDR1 SGHAT and CDR2 FQDESV (reference sequence). DNA for the CDR3: TGTGCCAGCAGCTTGATGGGGGCAGATACGCAGTATTTT. It specifies CASSLMGADTQYF.

This chain connects TRBV21-1 to TRBJ2-1; TRBD1 reflects the table's D call only, with no check against the DNA. TRBV21-1 is tagged as a pseudogene. There are 15 residues in the CDR3. The chain's CDR3 is CASSSRPGTRDEQFF. CDR3 DNA sequence: TGTGCCAGCAGCTCTCGTCCCGGGACACGGGATGAGCAGTTCTTC.

This sequence joins TRBV19 and TRBJ1-1; no definite D call. This CDR3 has 14 amino acids. Trimming cost V 7 bases and J 4 bases, with 16 bases left between them. Germline assignment: CDR1 LNHDA and CDR2 SQIVND (reference sequence). The CDR3 nucleotides are TGTGCCAGTACCGAGGGCTCAGCCGGCACTGAAGCTTTCTTT. Its protein is CASTEGSAGTEAFF.

The chain employs TRBV5-1 and TRBJ2-1; D gene unclear. The CDR3 extends over 13 amino acids. Trimming removed 2 bases at V and 4 bases at J, with 7 bases between. Germline CDR1 and CDR2: SGHRS and YFSETQ. The CDR3 region is CASSFGVYNEQFF. The CDR3 nucleotides are TGCGCCAGCAGCTTTGGAGTTTACAATGAGCAGTTCTTC.

CDR3 in DNA: TGTGCCAGCAGCTTATCGGAATCGATCGGGGAGCAGTACTTC. Amino acids: CASSLSESIGEQYF. The chain joins TRBV7-9 to TRBJ2-7; D ambiguous. V lost 2 bases to trimming and J lost 7 bases, with 15 bases between them. The CDR3 spans 14 residues. Per germline, CDR1 SEHNR and CDR2 FQNEAQ (reference sequence). Using reference TRBV7-9 and TRBJ2-7 for the parts outside the CDR3, the full variable domain is DTGVSQNPRHKITKRGQNVTFRCDPISEHNRLYWYRQTLGQGPEFLTYFQNEAQLEKSRLLSDRFSAERPKGSFSTLEIQRTEQGDSAMYLCASSLSESIGEQYFGPGTRLTVT.

This rearrangement joins TRBV9 to TRBJ2-7, with 10 bases identical to TRBD1. Germline CDR1 and CDR2: SGDLS and YYNGEE. The CDR3 length is 13 residues. Losses at the gene ends were 7 bases for V and 3 bases for J; bases not matched to a gene: 4. The CDR3 loop is CASGTGEGYEQYF. The CDR3 DNA reads TGTGCCAGCGGGACAGGGGAAGGCTACGAGCAGTACTTC.

In this sample, this clone turned up once. This sequence joins TRBV7-9 and TRBJ2-7; TRBD1 agrees at 7 bases. The CDR3 loop spans 14 amino acids. The V and J ends lost 5 bases and 2 bases, in that order; junction bases with no gene match: 6. Germline CDR1 SEHNR, CDR2 FQNEAQ (reference sequence). The CDR3 DNA is TGTGCCAGCAGCAAACCGGGACAGACCTACGAGCAGTACTTC. This encodes CASSKPGQTYEQYF.

V and J are TRBV6-5 and TRBJ2-7, with 9 bases that match TRBD1. V lost 5 bases, J lost 4 bases, and 6 bases stayed unmatched. Germline CDR1 reads MNHEY; CDR2 reads SVGAGI. This CDR3 is built from 14 residues. The CDR3 sequence is CASSHTGGAYEQYF. DNA for the CDR3: TGTGCCAGCAGTCACACAGGGGGCGCTTACGAGCAGTACTTC.

This chain links TRBV7-3 with TRBJ1-1, with D possibly being TRBD1 (5 bases). Germline values: CDR1 SGHTA, CDR2 FQGTGA. V was pared by 1 base and J by 5 bases, with 8 bases between. CDR3 length equals 13 residues. The CDR3 DNA is TGTGCCAGCAGCTTAATTCAGGGAACTGAAGCTTTCTTT. Translating it yields CASSLIQGTEAFF.

A note on this clone: The identical CDR3 is also encoded by other nucleotide sequences in the sample. The chain couples TRBV6-1 to TRBJ2-5; D unresolved. The CDR3 runs 13 residues. Trimming shortened V by 1 base and J by 2 bases, and 5 bases separated the two germline ends. Germline CDR1 and CDR2: MNHNS and SASEGT. CDR3 sequence reads: CASSEESQETQYF. The CDR3 DNA reads as TGTGCCAGCAGTGAAGAGAGTCAAGAGACCCAGTACTTC.

The rearrangement links TRBV13 to TRBJ1-1; no reliable D call. V was trimmed by 1 base and J by 4 bases, leaving 10 bases between them. This CDR3 region has 14 residues. Germline V gene data show CDR1 as PRHDT and CDR2 as FYEKMQ (reference sequence). CDR3 protein: CASSLDSVGTEAFF. In nucleotides, the CDR3 is TGTGCCAGCAGCTTAGACTCGGTGGGCACTGAAGCTTTCTTT.

The chain recombines TRBV4-2 with TRBJ1-1, with 7 bases matching TRBD1. This CDR3 comprises 17 residues. Trimming took 4 bases from V and 4 from J; bases not matched to a gene: 15. Germline CDR1 LGHNA, CDR2 YNFKEQ. This CDR3 reads CASSPTGTAFVPTEAFF. Written as DNA, the CDR3 is TGTGCCAGCAGCCCGACCGGGACAGCTTTTGTTCCCACTGAAGCTTTCTTT.